The present T cell receptor beta chain was sequenced within a study of blood T cells in healthy people across ages. The study, taken as a whole, reports: Both higher diversity and more naive CD4+ cells marked long-lived donors when set against aged donors.

Only a few counts were recorded for this clonotype. Its antigen is unidentified. The CDR3 runs to 14 residues. The V and J ends lost 4 bases and 7 bases respectively, with 14 bases between them. A sample-barcoded 5' primer and a J-beta primer mix were used in a second PCR of about 7 to 12 cycles. Any given sample supplied a minimum of 2.5 million CDR3-containing paired-end reads. MiXCR, run by TCRdb on the 5' RACE reads, gives a single entry per CDR3 protein. The data show approximately 800,000 distinct CDR3 sequences, around 34% seen once. This receptor was identified in a man younger than 35 in good health. The sequenced sample consisted of blood. This chain connects TRBV12-3 or TRBV12-4 to TRBJ1-5; D not resolved. DNA for the CDR3: TGTGCCAGCAGTTCGGCCCGGGGTTACCAGCCCCAGCATTTT. Amino acid sequence: CASSSARGYQPQHF.